This is a list of T cell receptor beta chains from one sample in a study of PD-1 and CTLA-4 blockade in melanoma. Assay: immunoSEQ multiplex PCR; the TCRdb copy retains only in-frame clones and omits some. The table lists 30,000 to 35,000 clones, around 93% of them singletons, with about 8% in the top ten. The specimen comprised CD8+ T cells from peripheral blood, sampled from a patient given anti-PD-1 treatment. Receptors originate from a human donor with melanoma. The CDR3 runs from the conserved cysteine through the conserved F or W. Fields, in order: J gene, D gene, clone size, V gene, CDR3 DNA, CDR3 protein. A D gene is named only where the DNA matches it firmly. Where a row states a size, it is once, few, many or the class of an expanded clone; other rows omit it.

TRBJ1-5 | - | - | TRBV2 | TGTGCCAGCAGTGAGAGGCCTAATCAGCCCCAGCATTTT | CASSERPNQPQHF
TRBJ2-7 | TRBD1 | few | TRBV30 | TGTGCCCTGACCGGGACAGCCGGATCCTACGAGCAGTACTTC | CALTGTAGSYEQYF
TRBJ2-1 | - | - | TRBV11-2 | TGTGCCAGCAGCTCGCGGGAAGGGGCTCTATACAATGAGCAGTTCTTC | CASSSREGALYNEQFF
TRBJ1-1 | - | - | TRBV25-1 | TGTGCCAGCAGTGAAATGGGGGTGACTGAAGCTTTCTTT | CASSEMGVTEAFF
TRBJ1-6 | - | - | TRBV7-2 | TGTGCCAGCAGCTTAAATAGCTCACCCCTCCACTTT | CASSLNSSPLHF
TRBJ2-7 | TRBD2 | - | TRBV30 | TGTGCCTGGACTAGCGGCTACGAGCAGTACTTC | CAWTSGYEQYF
TRBJ2-1 | - | once | TRBV27 | TGTGCCAGCAGTCTGGCAGGGTACAATGAGCAGTTCTTC | CASSLAGYNEQFF
TRBJ2-2 | - | - | TRBV30 | TGTGCCTGGAGCGACAGGCCCCACACCGGGGAGCTGTTTTTT | CAWSDRPHTGELFF
TRBJ1-5 | - | - | TRBV21-1 | TGTGCCAGTTGGGACAGGGTTAATCAGCCCCAGCATTTT | CASWDRVNQPQHF
TRBJ1-1 | - | - | TRBV4-1 | TGCGCCAGCAGCCCTGAGGAGTTGGAGAACACTGAAGCTTTCTTT | CASSPEELENTEAFF
TRBJ1-1 | - | - | TRBV29-1 | TGCAGCGTCACTTTAAACGGGGGGATGAACACTGAAGCTTTCTTT | CSVTLNGGMNTEAFF
TRBJ2-1 | TRBD2 | - | TRBV29-1 | TGCAGCGTTGAAGACCCCGGGACTAGCGGGGGGTACTCCTACAATGAGCAGTTCTTC | CSVEDPGTSGGYSYNEQFF
TRBJ2-2 | - | once | TRBV19 | TGTGCCAGTAGTAACGGTCTCTACACCGGGGAGCTGTTTTTT | CASSNGLYTGELFF
TRBJ2-4 | - | - | TRBV7-9 | TGTGCCAGCAGCTTAGAGGCGGCGGGCGGGGTTCAGTACTTC | CASSLEAAGGVQYF
TRBJ2-2 | TRBD2 | - | TRBV5-1 | TGCGCCAGCAGCCCGCGGACTAGCGGAAACGGGGAGCTGTTTTTT | CASSPRTSGNGELFF
TRBJ1-2 | TRBD1 | - | TRBV5-4 | TGTGCCAGCAGCACCGGGACAGGGGGACGGGACTATGGCTACACCTTC | CASSTGTGGRDYGYTF
TRBJ1-2 | - | - | TRBV6-5 | TGTGCCAGCAGACTACAGGATACTAACTATGGCTACACCTTC | CASRLQDTNYGYTF
TRBJ1-5 | - | - | TRBV28 | TGTGCCAGCAGTTTATGGACCTCGGGGGGTACGAGCAATCAGCCCCAGCATTTT | CASSLWTSGGTSNQPQHF
TRBJ2-1 | TRBD2 | - | TRBV6-1 | TGTGCCAGCAGTGAAGGGTTAGCGGGAGGGAATGAGCAGTTCTTC | CASSEGLAGGNEQFF
TRBJ2-3 | - | - | TRBV11-1 | TGTGCCAGCAGCGAGTCTGTAGAGACAGATACGCAGTATTTT | CASSESVETDTQYF
TRBJ2-7 | - | - | TRBV29-1 | TGCAGCGTTGAAACGACCTCAGAAGTCTACGAGCAGTACTTC | CSVETTSEVYEQYF
TRBJ2-1 | TRBD1 | - | TRBV9 | TGTGCCAGCAGCCCTCCCAGGGGGAATGAGCAGTTCTTC | CASSPPRGNEQFF
TRBJ2-1 | TRBD2 | once | TRBV30 | TGTGCCTGGAGCTTCCGCGGGAGGGCCTATGAGCAGTTCTTC | CAWSFRGRAYEQFF
TRBJ1-5 | TRBD1 | - | TRBV2 | TGTGCCAGCAGTGGAGGACAGGGGGACAATCAGCCCCAGCATTTT | CASSGGQGDNQPQHF
TRBJ1-4 | - | - | TRBV11-1 | TGTGCCAGCAGCTTGTATCGGGGAGAGGAAAAACTGTTTTTT | CASSLYRGEEKLFF